The clone carrying this T cell receptor beta chain was detected a few times. Its antigen is as yet unknown. The data were obtained in a study of T cell repertoires in cytomegalovirus infection. Findings and limits, study-wide: HLA-C-restricted CMV clonotypes gave the most frequent clonotype in two of eight donors. Public TCR beta family frequency separated CMV-and-HLA carriers, including in an independent cohort.

V was cut by 1 base and J by 6 bases, with 16 bases left in between. Germline V lookup: CDR1 SGHRS, CDR2 YFSETQ. The CDR3 runs to 15 residues. From the reads, TCRdb called clonotypes with MiXCR, one entry per CDR3 protein. The profile shows under 200,000 distinct CDR3 sequences, less than 9.5% of them singletons. The origin of this receptor is a human donor in good health (CMV status not recorded). Some clones in this sample may be carry-over from other donors' samples. The chain combines TRBV5-1 with TRBJ1-2, with D possibly matching TRBD1 (6 bases). Sequencing was performed on PBMCs. For the CDR3, the DNA is TGCGCCAGCAGCTTGATGTGGACAGAGAACGATGGCTACACCTTC. This sequence encodes CASSLMWTENDGYTF.